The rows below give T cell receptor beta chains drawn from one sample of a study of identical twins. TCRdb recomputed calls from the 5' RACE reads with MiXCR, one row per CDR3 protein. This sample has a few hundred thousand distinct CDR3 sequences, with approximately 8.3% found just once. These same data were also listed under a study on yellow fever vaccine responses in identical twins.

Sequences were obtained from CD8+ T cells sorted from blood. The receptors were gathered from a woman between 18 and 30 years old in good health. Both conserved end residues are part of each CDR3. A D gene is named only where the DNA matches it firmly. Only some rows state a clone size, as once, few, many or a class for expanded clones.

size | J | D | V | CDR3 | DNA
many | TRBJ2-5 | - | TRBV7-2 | CASSQPDWEIQETQYF | TGTGCCAGCAGCCAACCTGACTGGGAAATACAAGAGACCCAGTACTTC
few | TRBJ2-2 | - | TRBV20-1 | CSAGGANTGELFF | TGCAGTGCGGGGGGGGCTAACACCGGGGAGCTGTTTTTT
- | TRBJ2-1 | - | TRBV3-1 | CASSPNYVEQFF | TGTGCCAGCAGCCCTAATTACGTTGAGCAGTTCTTC
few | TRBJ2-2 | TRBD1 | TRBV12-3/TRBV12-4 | CASSPTGGGLAGELFF | TGTGCCAGCAGTCCCACAGGGGGCGGGTTGGCCGGGGAGCTGTTTTTT
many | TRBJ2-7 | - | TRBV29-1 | CSVDLAGSYEQYF | TGCAGCGTTGATCTAGCCGGCTCCTACGAGCAGTACTTC
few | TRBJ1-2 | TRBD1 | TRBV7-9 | CASSLGTGGDGYTF | TGTGCCAGCAGCTTAGGGACAGGGGGCGATGGCTACACCTTC
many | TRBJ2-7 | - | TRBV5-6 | CASSLSGEGGSYEQYF | TGTGCCAGCAGCTTGTCGGGCGAGGGGGGCTCCTACGAGCAGTACTTC
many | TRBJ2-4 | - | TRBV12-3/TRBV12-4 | CASSSGVAKNIQYF | TGTGCCAGCAGTTCGGGAGTAGCCAAAAACATTCAGTACTTC
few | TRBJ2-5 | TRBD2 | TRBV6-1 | CASNPQGLAGGGETQYF | TGTGCCAGCAACCCTCAGGGGCTAGCGGGCGGGGGAGAGACCCAGTACTTC
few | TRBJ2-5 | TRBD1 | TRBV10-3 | CAIRIRGPSGVTQYF | TGTGCCATCAGGATCAGGGGGCCCTCCGGGGTGACCCAGTACTTC
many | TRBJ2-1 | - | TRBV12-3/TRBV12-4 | CASSLSGGLPDNEQFF | TGTGCCAGCAGTTTAAGCGGCGGACTGCCCGACAATGAGCAGTTCTTC
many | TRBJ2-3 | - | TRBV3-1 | CASSQEVIALQTDTQYF | TGTGCCAGCAGCCAAGAGGTAATAGCTCTACAGACAGATACGCAGTATTTT
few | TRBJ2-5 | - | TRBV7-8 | CASSLLGPIEETQYF | TGTGCCAGCAGCTTACTAGGTCCCATCGAAGAGACCCAGTACTTC
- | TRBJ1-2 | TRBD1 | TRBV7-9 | CASSRDGTGTYYGYTF | TGTGCCAGCAGCCGAGATGGGACAGGAACTTACTATGGCTACACCTTC
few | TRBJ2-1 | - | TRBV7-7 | CASSLNREPYNEQFF | TGTGCTAGCAGCTTAAACAGGGAGCCTTACAATGAGCAGTTCTTC
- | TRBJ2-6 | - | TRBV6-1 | CASSDSSSGANVLTF | TGTGCCAGCAGTGATAGTAGCTCTGGGGCCAACGTCCTGACTTTC
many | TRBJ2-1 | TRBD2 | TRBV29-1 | CSVEGLAGGISSYNEQFF | TGCAGCGTTGAGGGACTAGCGGGAGGTATAAGCTCCTACAATGAGCAGTTCTTC
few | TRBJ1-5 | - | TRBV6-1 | CASMDLNQPQHF | TGTGCCAGTATGGACCTCAATCAGCCCCAGCATTTT
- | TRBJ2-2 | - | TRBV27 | CASSLLPGTDLAFGLFF | TGTGCCAGCAGTTTACTCCCCGGGACCGACCTGGCTTTTGGGCTGTTTTTT
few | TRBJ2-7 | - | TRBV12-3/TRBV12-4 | CASSTGGREQYF | TGTGCCAGCAGCACCGGGGGAAGAGAGCAGTACTTC
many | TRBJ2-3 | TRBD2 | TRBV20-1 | CSAAGVAGALTPPDTQYF | TGCAGTGCTGCCGGGGTAGCGGGGGCTCTCACCCCCCCAGATACGCAGTATTTT
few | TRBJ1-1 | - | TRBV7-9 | CASSSPPTGSEAFF | TGTGCCAGCAGCTCCCCCCCCACAGGGTCTGAAGCTTTCTTT
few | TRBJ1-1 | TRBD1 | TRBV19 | CASTEEGAGTEAFF | TGTGCCAGTACCGAGGAGGGGGCTGGGACTGAAGCTTTCTTT
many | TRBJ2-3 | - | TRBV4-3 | CASSQDLGSTDTQYF | TGCGCCAGCAGCCAAGATTTGGGGAGCACAGATACGCAGTATTTT
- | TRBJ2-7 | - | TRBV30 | CAWSAPTLEQYF | TGTGCCTGGAGTGCCCCCACCCTCGAGCAGTACTTC
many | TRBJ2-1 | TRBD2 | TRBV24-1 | CATSEPAGDNEQFF | TGTGCCACCAGTGAACCCGCGGGGGACAATGAGCAGTTCTTC
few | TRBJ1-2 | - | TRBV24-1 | CATSRGTDYGYTF | TGTGCCACCAGTCGCGGGACGGATTATGGCTACACCTTC
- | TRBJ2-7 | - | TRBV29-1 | CSVEGLGDEQYF | TGCAGCGTTGAGGGGCTTGGTGACGAGCAGTACTTC
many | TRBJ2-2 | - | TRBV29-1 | CSVDAGELFF | TGCAGCGTTGACGCCGGGGAGCTGTTTTTT
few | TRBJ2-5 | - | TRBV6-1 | CASSEIRGDQETQYF | TGTGCCAGCAGTGAAATCCGGGGCGACCAAGAGACCCAGTACTTC
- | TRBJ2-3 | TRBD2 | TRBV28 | CASSRAGDLDTQYF | TGTGCCAGCAGTAGAGCGGGAGATTTAGATACGCAGTATTTT
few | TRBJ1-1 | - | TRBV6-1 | CASSPGGGGTEAFF | TGTGCCAGCAGTCCGGGAGGGGGTGGGACTGAAGCTTTCTTT
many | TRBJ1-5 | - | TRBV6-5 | CASSFSTESNQPQHF | TGTGCCAGCAGTTTTAGTACGGAAAGCAATCAGCCCCAGCATTTT
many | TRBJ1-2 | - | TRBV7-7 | CASSLVPSNYGYTF | TGTGCTAGCAGCTTAGTACCATCTAACTATGGCTACACCTTC
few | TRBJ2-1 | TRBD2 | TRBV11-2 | CASSLLLAGGYNEQFF | TGTGCCAGCAGCCTCCTCCTGGCGGGGGGTTACAATGAGCAGTTCTTC
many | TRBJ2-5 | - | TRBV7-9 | CASSPPMRVEETQYF | TGTGCCAGCAGCCCCCCGATGAGGGTGGAGGAGACCCAGTACTTC
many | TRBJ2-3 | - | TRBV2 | CASSFPGPMIPSTDTQYF | TGTGCCAGCAGTTTCCCGGGACCCATGATCCCTAGCACAGATACGCAGTATTTT
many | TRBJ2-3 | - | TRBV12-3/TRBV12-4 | CASSLAGLPTQYF | TGTGCCAGCAGTTTAGCCGGACTTCCGACGCAGTATTTT
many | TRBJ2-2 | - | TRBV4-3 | CASSQVWDGEINTGELFF | TGCGCCAGCAGCCAAGTTTGGGACGGTGAAATTAACACCGGGGAGCTGTTTTTT
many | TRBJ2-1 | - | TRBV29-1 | CSVVENEQFF | TGCAGCGTTGTGGAAAATGAGCAGTTCTTC
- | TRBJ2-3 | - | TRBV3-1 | CASSQDTPLAVYTDTQYF | TGTGCCAGCAGCCAAGATACCCCCTTGGCGGTATACACAGATACGCAGTATTTT
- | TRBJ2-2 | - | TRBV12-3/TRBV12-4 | CASIPRGSYTGELFF | TGTGCCAGCATCCCTAGGGGCAGTTACACCGGGGAGCTGTTTTTT
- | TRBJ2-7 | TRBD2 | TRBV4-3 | CASSQDWTSGSDEQYF | TGCGCCAGCAGCCAAGACTGGACTAGCGGGAGCGACGAGCAGTACTTC
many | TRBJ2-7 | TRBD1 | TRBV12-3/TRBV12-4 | CASSLPGQGAGEQYF | TGTGCCAGCAGCCTACCGGGACAGGGGGCGGGCGAGCAGTACTTC
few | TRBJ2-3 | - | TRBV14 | CASSPGPLGDTQYF | TGTGCCAGCAGCCCGGGTCCTTTAGGGGATACGCAGTATTTT
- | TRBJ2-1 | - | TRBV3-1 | CASSQEAAGSSYNEQFF | TGTGCCAGCAGCCAAGAAGCGGCGGGGAGCTCCTACAATGAGCAGTTCTTC
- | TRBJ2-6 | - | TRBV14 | CASSPRLDTAGANVLTF | TGTGCCAGCAGCCCGAGACTAGACACAGCTGGGGCCAACGTCCTGACTTTC
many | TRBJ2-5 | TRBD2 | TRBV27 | CASHETSGDLQETQYF | TGTGCCAGTCATGAGACTAGCGGGGACCTTCAAGAGACCCAGTACTTC
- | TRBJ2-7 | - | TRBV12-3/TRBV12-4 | CASSLAKEGPYYEQYF | TGTGCCAGCAGTTTAGCGAAAGAGGGCCCATACTACGAGCAGTACTTC
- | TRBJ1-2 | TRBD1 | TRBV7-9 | CASSRQGAGGYTF | TGTGCCAGCAGCCGACAGGGGGCAGGGGGCTACACCTTC
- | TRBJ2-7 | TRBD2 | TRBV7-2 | CASSLGSGSPYEQYF | TGTGCCAGCAGCTTAGGTAGCGGGAGCCCCTACGAGCAGTACTTC
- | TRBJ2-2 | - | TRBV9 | CASTRDSNEGGELFF | TGTGCCAGCACCCGGGACTCAAACGAGGGCGGGGAGCTGTTTTTT
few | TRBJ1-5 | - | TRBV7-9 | CASSLVGEIGQPQHF | TGTGCCAGCAGCTTAGTTGGGGAGATCGGCCAGCCCCAGCATTTT
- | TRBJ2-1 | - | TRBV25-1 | CASSPGKYNEQFF | TGTGCCAGCAGTCCAGGGAAATACAATGAGCAGTTCTTC
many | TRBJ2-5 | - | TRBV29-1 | CSVEAGETQYF | TGCAGCGTGGAAGCGGGAGAGACCCAGTACTTC